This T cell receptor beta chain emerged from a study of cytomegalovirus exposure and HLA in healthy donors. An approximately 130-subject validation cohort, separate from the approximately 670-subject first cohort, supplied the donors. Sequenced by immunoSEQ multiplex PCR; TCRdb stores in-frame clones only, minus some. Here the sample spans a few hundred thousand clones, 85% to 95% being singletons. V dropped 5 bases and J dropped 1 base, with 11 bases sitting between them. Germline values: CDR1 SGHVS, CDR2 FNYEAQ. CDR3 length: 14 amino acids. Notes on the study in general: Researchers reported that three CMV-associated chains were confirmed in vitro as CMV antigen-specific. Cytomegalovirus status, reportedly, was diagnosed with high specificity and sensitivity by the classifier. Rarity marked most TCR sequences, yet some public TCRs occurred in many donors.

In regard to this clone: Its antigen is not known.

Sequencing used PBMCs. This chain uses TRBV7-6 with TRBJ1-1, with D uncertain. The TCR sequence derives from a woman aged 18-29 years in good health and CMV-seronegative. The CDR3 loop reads CASSRDTPNTEAFF. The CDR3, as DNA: TGTGCCAGCAGCCGAGACACTCCGAACACTGAAGCTTTCTTT. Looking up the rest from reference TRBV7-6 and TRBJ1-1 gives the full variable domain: GAGVSQSPRYKVTKRGQDVALRCDPISGHVSLYWYRQALGQGPEFLTYFNYEAQQDKSGLPNDRFSAERPEGSISTLTIQRTEQRDSAMYRCASSRDTPNTEAFFGQGTRLTVV.